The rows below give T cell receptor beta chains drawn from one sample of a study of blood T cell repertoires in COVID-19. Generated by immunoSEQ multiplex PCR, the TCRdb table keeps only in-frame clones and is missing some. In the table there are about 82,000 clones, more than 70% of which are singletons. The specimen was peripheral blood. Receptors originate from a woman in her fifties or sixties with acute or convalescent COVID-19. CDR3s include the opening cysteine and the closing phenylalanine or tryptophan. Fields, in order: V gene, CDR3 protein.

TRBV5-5	CASSLEGSSTEAFF
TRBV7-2	CASSPVGGGNEQFF
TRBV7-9	CASSLLGQVLDEQYF
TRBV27	CASSLGGGVVEGSPLHF
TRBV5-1	CASSLGQGSYNSPLHF
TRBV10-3	CAIRPGQGAGEQYF
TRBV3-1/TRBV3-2	CASSPQTGNTIYF
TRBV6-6	CASSYGLADNEQFF
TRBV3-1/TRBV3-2	CASSQVDREGTEAFF
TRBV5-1	CASSLDRDSTDTQYF
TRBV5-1	CASSLGDRGRGETQYF
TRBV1	CTSSQGTLALIYEQYF
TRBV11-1	CASSSRGQGFSYEQYF
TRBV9	CASSPTGSPRGYTF
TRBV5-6	CASSFSGWSTEAFF
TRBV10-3	CAISFPGQGLWETQYF
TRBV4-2	CASSRGSSGGSYNEQFF
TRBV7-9	CASSLRGTSGTDTQYF
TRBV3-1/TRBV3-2	CASSFTGGAYNEQFF
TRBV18	CASSTRTGDNSPLHF
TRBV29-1	CSVRTEQETQYF
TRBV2	CASCSSLASCHEQFF
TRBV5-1	CASSSGNFRTEAFF
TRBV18	CASSPRQTGGSTDTQYF
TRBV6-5	CASSIKGIEAFF
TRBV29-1	CSVGSYTNTGELFF
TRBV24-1	CATSGEEYGYTF
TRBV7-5	CARSLLAGNYNEQFF
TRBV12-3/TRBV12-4	CASSLAGYYGYTF
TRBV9	CASSASREGAAPSYEQYF
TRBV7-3	CASSLNGDSYNEQFF
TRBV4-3	CASSQDTQGLIGEQYF
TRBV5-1	CASCDGGQMNTEAFF
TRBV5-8	CASSLARGRGYGYTF
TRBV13	CASSLAVPSGRGQQYF
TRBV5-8	CASTTSGGGNQPQHF
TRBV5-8	CASSRGTFRETDTQYF
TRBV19	CASSISGSGYTF
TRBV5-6	CASSLMTGYSNQPQHF
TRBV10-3	CAIALGLDNEQFF
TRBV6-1	CASSDRGGTEAFF
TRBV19	CATTGTGGDTQYF
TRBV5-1	CASSRGDRGRRTNEKLFF
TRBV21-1	CASSNNRMYNEQFF
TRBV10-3	CAISGGQAGNTIYF
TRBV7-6	CASSLSSNQPQHF
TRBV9	CASSVKEIGRANTEAFF
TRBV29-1	CSINRGEGEKLFF
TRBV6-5	CASSSTIPNREAFF